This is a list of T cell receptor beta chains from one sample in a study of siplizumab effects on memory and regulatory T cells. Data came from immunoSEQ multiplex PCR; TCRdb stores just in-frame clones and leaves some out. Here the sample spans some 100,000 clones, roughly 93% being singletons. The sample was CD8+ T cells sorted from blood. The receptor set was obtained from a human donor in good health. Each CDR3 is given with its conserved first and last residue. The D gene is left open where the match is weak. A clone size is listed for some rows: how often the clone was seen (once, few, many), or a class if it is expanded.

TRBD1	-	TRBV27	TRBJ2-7	CASSPLFIRDRLHEQYF	TGTGCCAGCAGTCCACTGTTTATTCGGGACAGGCTACACGAGCAGTACTTC
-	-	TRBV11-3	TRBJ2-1	CASSSLIEGVSSYNEQFF	TGTGCCAGCAGCTCCCTTATCGAAGGGGTTAGCTCCTACAATGAGCAGTTCTTC
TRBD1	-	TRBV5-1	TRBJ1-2	CASSLDRGFFYTF	TGCGCCAGCAGCCTCGACAGGGGTTTTTTCTACACCTTC
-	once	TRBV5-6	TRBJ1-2	CASSLGREAYGYTF	TGTGCCAGCAGCTTAGGCAGGGAGGCCTATGGCTACACCTTC
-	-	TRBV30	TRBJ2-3	CAWSVLGDTQYF	TGTGCCTGGAGTGTACTGGGGGATACGCAGTATTTT
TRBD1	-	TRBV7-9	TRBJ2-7	CASSLGQANYEQYF	TGTGCCAGCAGCCTTGGACAGGCAAACTACGAGCAGTACTTC
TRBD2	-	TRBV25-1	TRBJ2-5	CASSGLAGPQETQYF	TGTGCCAGCAGTGGATTAGCGGGCCCCCAAGAGACCCAGTACTTC
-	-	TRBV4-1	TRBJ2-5	CASSQRWRQETQYF	TGCGCCAGCAGCCAACGATGGAGGCAAGAGACCCAGTACTTC
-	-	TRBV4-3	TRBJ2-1	CASSQDFGGTYNEQFF	TGCGCCAGCAGCCAAGACTTCGGCGGGACCTACAATGAGCAGTTCTTC
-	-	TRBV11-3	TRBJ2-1	CASSFQNLGEQFF	TGTGCCAGCAGCTTCCAAAACCTCGGTGAGCAGTTCTTC
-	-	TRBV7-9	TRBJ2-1	CASTHLEHNEQFF	TGTGCCAGCACCCATCTCGAACACAATGAGCAGTTCTTC
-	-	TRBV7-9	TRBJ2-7	CASSPSQFYEQYF	TGTGCCAGCAGCCCATCCCAGTTCTACGAGCAGTACTTC
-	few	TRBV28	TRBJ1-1	CASSSPTGWTEAFF	TGTGCCAGCAGTTCTCCGACGGGGTGGACTGAAGCTTTCTTT
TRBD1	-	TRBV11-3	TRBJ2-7	CASSDRDRYYEQYF	TGTGCCAGCAGCGACCGGGACAGATACTACGAGCAGTACTTC
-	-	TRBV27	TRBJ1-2	CASSYLSGNANYGYTF	TGTGCCAGCAGTTATTTATCGGGAAATGCGAACTATGGCTACACCTTC
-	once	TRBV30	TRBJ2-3	CAWSVMGRDTQYF	TGTGCCTGGAGTGTGATGGGCAGGGATACGCAGTATTTT
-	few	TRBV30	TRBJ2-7	CAWKSREGSYEQYF	TGTGCCTGGAAGTCGCGGGAAGGGTCCTACGAGCAGTACTTC
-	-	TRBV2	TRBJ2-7	CASDPGVYEQYF	TGTGCCAGCGATCCAGGGGTTTACGAGCAGTACTTC
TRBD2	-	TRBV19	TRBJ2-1	CASAQGDYSYNEQFF	TGTGCCAGTGCCCAAGGGGACTACTCCTACAATGAGCAGTTCTTC
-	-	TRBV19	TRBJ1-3	CASTGDGMIFGNTIYF	TGTGCCAGTACGGGCGATGGGATGATTTTTGGAAACACCATATATTTT
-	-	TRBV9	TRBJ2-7	CASSVAQTGTYEQYF	TGTGCCAGCAGCGTCGCGCAGACAGGAACCTACGAGCAGTACTTC
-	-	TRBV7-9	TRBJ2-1	CASSLLTGRSYDEQFF	TGTGCCAGCAGCTTATTGACAGGGAGGAGTTATGATGAGCAGTTCTTC
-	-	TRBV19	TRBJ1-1	CASTAGNLYTEAFF	TGTGCCAGTACAGCAGGGAACTTGTACACTGAAGCTTTCTTT